This TCR beta chain was recorded in a study of T-cell memory formation after mild COVID-19. General study findings and limits: Later expanders leaned CD4+, whereas clones that contracted between day 15 and 85 were balanced CD4/CD8. Clones from the second wave (peaking day 37) had unconfirmed SARS-CoV-2 specificity.

Sample barcodes and UMIs were carried by the TCR alpha and TCR beta cDNA libraries that 5'RACE generated with constant-segment primers. In TCRdb, the 5' RACE reads were re-called with MiXCR into one record per CDR3 protein. There are some 150,000 distinct CDR3 sequences in the sample; under 25% occur only once, and about 2.3% lies in the top ten. A few counts support this clonotype. What it recognizes is unknown. Looked up from germline, CDR1 is SGHRS and CDR2 is YFSETQ. V dropped 0 bases and J dropped 0; count of bases not matched to a gene: 5. The CDR3 has 17 residues. The rearrangement uses TRBV5-1 and TRBJ2-3, with 9 positions matching TRBD2. The source of this sequence is an adult woman who had mild COVID-19 (a few samples of this study predate the infection). Cell type and time point are not known. The sequenced sample was PBMCs or a T cell subset sorted from them (not recorded which). CDR3 loop: CASSLVAGGPSTDTQYF. The CDR3 DNA reads as TGCGCCAGCAGCTTGGTGGCGGGAGGGCCCAGCACAGATACGCAGTATTTT.